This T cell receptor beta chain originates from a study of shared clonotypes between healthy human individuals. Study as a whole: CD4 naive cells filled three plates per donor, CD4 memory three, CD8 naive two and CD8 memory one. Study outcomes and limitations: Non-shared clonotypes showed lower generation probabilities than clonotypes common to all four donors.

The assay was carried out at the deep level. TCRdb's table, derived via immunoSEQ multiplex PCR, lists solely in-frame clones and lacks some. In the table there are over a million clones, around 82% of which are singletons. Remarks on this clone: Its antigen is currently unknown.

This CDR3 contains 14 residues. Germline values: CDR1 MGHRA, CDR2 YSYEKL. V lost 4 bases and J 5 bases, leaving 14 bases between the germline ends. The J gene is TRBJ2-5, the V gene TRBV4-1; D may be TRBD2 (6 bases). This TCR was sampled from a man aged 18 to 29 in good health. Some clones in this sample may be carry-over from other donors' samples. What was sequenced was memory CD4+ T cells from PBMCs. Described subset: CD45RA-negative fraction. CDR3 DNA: TGCGCCAGCAGCCTGTATCCGGGAGTGGAGACCCAGTACTTC. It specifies CASSLYPGVETQYF.